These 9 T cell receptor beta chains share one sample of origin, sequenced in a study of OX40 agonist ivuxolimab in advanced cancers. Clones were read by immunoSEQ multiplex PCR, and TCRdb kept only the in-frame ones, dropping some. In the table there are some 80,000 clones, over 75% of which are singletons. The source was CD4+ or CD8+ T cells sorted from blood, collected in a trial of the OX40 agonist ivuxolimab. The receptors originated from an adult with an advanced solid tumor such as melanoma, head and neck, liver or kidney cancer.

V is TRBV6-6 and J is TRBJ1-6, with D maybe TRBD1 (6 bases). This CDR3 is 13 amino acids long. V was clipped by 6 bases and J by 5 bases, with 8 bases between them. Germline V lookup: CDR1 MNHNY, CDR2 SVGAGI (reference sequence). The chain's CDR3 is CASRGQNNSPLHF. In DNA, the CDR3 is TGTGCCAGCAGGGGACAAAATAATTCACCCCTCCACTTT.

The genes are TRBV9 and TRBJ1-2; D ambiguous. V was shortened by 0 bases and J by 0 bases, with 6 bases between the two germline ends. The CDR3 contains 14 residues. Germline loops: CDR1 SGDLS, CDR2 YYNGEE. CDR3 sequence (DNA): TGTGCCAGCAGCGTAGGGGATCCTAACTATGGCTACACCTTC. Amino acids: CASSVGDPNYGYTF.

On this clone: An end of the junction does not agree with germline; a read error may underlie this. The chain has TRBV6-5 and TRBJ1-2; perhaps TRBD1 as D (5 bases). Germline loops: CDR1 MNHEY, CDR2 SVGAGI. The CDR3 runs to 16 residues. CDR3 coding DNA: TGTGCCGGCAGTTACCGTCCTCGGGGGAGGGACTATGGCTACACCTTC. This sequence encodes CAGSYRPRGRDYGYTF.

The CDR3 DNA sequence: TGTGCCAGCTCCCCCCGCCAGGCGGAGAGCTCTGGAAACACCATATATTTT. The encoded protein is CASSPRQAESSGNTIYF. V and J are TRBV18 and TRBJ1-3; no definite D call. Trimming cost V 6 bases and J 0 bases, with 18 bases left between them. This CDR3 is 17 amino acids long. Germline V gene data show CDR1 as KGHSH and CDR2 as LQKENI. Using reference TRBV18 and TRBJ1-3 for the parts outside the CDR3, the full variable domain is NAGVMQNPRHLVRRRGQEARLRCSPMKGHSHVYWYRQLPEEGLKFMVYLQKENIIDESGMPKERFSAEFPKEGPSILRIQQVVRGDSAAYFCASSPRQAESSGNTIYFGEGSWLTVV.

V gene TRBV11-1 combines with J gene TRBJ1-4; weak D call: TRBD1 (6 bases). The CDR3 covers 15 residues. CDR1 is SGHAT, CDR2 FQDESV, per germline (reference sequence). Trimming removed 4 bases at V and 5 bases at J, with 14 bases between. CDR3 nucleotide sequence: TGTGCCAGCAGCTGGCGGGGGGCTACGAATGAAAAACTGTTTTTT. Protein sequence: CASSWRGATNEKLFF.

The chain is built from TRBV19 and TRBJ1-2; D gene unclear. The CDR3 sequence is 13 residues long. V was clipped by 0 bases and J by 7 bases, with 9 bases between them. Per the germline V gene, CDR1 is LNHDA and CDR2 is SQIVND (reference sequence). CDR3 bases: TGTGCCAGTAGTATAGATGAGGTGGTTGGCTACACCTTC. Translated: CASSIDEVVGYTF.

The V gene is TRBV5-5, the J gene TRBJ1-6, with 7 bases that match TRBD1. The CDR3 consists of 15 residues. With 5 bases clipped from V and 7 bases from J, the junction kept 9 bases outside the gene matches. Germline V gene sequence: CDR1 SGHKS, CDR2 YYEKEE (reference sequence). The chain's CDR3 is CASRQAGTANSPLHF. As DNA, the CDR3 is TGTGCCAGCAGACAAGCCGGGACAGCGAATTCACCCCTCCACTTT.

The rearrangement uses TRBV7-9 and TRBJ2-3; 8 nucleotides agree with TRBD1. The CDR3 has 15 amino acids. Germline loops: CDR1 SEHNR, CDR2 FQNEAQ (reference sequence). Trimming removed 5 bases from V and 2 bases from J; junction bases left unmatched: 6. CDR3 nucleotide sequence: TGTGCCAGCAGCCGACAGGGGACGCTCACAGATACGCAGTATTTT. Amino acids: CASSRQGTLTDTQYF.

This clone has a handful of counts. The DNA for the CDR3 is TGTGCCTGGAGTGTAAGGTTCCAAGAGACCCAGTACTTC. It yields the protein CAWSVRFQETQYF. The rearrangement links TRBV30 to TRBJ2-5; D gene unclear. Trimming removed 0 bases from V and 1 base from J, with 6 bases in between. Germline V CDR1 and CDR2: GTSNPN, SVGIG (reference sequence). The length of the CDR3 is 13 residues.